In its sample, the clone carrying this TCR beta chain was seen many times. Its antigen is as yet unknown. The data are from a study of identical twins. Broader study findings: Out-of-frame alpha sequences that twins shared showed excess low generation probability.

Germline CDR1 is MDHEN and CDR2 is SYDVKM. This CDR3 spans 14 amino acids. V lost 3 bases and J lost 3, with 9 bases in between. A single record per CDR3 protein comes from TCRdb applying MiXCR to the 5' RACE reads. The table includes about 720,000 distinct CDR3 sequences, over 8.5% detected once. These data are also associated with another study on yellow fever vaccine responses in identical twins.

The rearrangement links TRBV28 to TRBJ1-3; D might be TRBD1 (5 bases). Sequenced input: PBMCs. The receptor's source is a woman in her late teens or twenties in good health. CDR3 loop: CASSFRDGGNTIYF. CDR3 bases: TGTGCCAGCAGTTTCCGGGACGGTGGAAACACCATATATTTT. The whole variable domain, remainder taken from reference TRBV28 and TRBJ1-3, is DVKVTQSSRYLVKRTGEKVFLECVQDMDHENMFWYRQDPGLGLRLIYFSYDVKMKEKGDIPEGYSVSREKKERFSLILESASTNQTSMYLCASSFRDGGNTIYFGEGSWLTVV.